This TCR beta chain was captured in a study of cytomegalovirus exposure and HLA in healthy donors. Study background: Some 87 million unique TCRs from HLA-typed donors were held in an early release of data. General study results and limits: A later analysis linked a missense DCLRE1C variant to TCR beta V- and J-gene trimming. In a later analysis, compared with equally common non-associated chains, HLA-associated beta chains were more expanded.

Concerning this clone: Its target is unknown.

J was trimmed by 11 bases and V by 2 bases; bases with no gene match: 12. Germline lookup yields CDR1 SGDLS and CDR2 YYNGEE. There are 15 residues in the CDR3. The study ran its PCR with 60 Vbeta and 13 Jbeta primers. Assay: immunoSEQ multiplex PCR; the TCRdb copy retains only in-frame clones and omits some. The data show 70,000 to 95,000 clones, 75% to 85% seen once. Sequencing was done on a sample of PBMCs. The V call is TRBV9, the J call TRBJ2-5; 10 positions match TRBD2. The receptor was isolated from a man between 18 and 35 years old in good health and CMV-seronegative. The CDR3 protein is CASSVVTSGVSEQYF. The CDR3 coding sequence is TGTGCCAGCAGCGTTGTAACTAGCGGGGTATCGGAGCAGTACTTC.